This is a list of T cell receptor beta chains from one sample in a study of blood T cell repertoires in COVID-19. Measured with immunoSEQ multiplex PCR; TCRdb has only the in-frame clones, and not every one. Altogether 150,000 to 200,000 clones are present, roughly nine tenths being singletons, with the ten largest covering under 25%. The sample consisted of peripheral blood. These receptors were obtained from a man in his 60s with active or convalescent COVID-19. Both conserved end residues are part of each CDR3. D genes are given only for firm matches. Clone size, where shown, is once, few, many, or a class for clones that have expanded.

clone size: NA; J gene: TRBJ1-1; V gene: TRBV6-1; D gene: NA; CDR3 protein: CASKGGNTEAFF; CDR3 DNA: TGTGCCAGCAAAGGGGGGAACACTGAAGCTTTCTTT
clone size: NA; J gene: TRBJ1-3; V gene: TRBV9; D gene: NA; CDR3 protein: CASSPSLGGNTIYF; CDR3 DNA: TGTGCCAGCAGCCCATCCCTTGGGGGGAACACCATATATTTT
clone size: NA; J gene: TRBJ1-1; V gene: TRBV5-1; D gene: NA; CDR3 protein: CASSLDPGSGRNTEAFF; CDR3 DNA: TGCGCCAGCAGCTTGGACCCAGGTAGCGGGCGGAACACTGAAGCTTTCTTT
clone size: NA; J gene: TRBJ1-3; V gene: TRBV6-5; D gene: NA; CDR3 protein: CASGRGLISGNTIYF; CDR3 DNA: TGTGCCAGCGGCCGAGGCCTGATCTCTGGAAACACCATATATTTT
clone size: NA; J gene: TRBJ1-2; V gene: TRBV6-4; D gene: NA; CDR3 protein: CASRKGGRTGGYTF; CDR3 DNA: TGTGCCAGCAGAAAGGGGGGGCGCACCGGTGGCTACACCTTC
clone size: NA; J gene: TRBJ2-5; V gene: TRBV18; D gene: NA; CDR3 protein: CASSPNKDAPANF; CDR3 DNA: TGTGCCAGCTCACCAAATAAAGATGCCCCTGCGAACTTC
clone size: NA; J gene: TRBJ2-3; V gene: TRBV24-1; D gene: NA; CDR3 protein: CATSDPSGAGDTQYF; CDR3 DNA: TGTGCCACCAGTGATCCCTCAGGGGCAGGTGATACGCAGTATTTT
clone size: NA; J gene: TRBJ1-2; V gene: TRBV9; D gene: NA; CDR3 protein: CASSAGVAGNYGYTF; CDR3 DNA: TGTGCCAGCAGCGCAGGAGTGGCGGGGAACTATGGCTACACCTTC
clone size: NA; J gene: TRBJ2-1; V gene: TRBV2; D gene: TRBD2; CDR3 protein: CASSVLPSGGANEQFF; CDR3 DNA: TGTGCCAGCAGTGTACTCCCTAGCGGGGGGGCCAATGAGCAGTTCTTC
clone size: few; J gene: TRBJ1-5; V gene: TRBV6-4; D gene: NA; CDR3 protein: CASGRDNRSPQHF; CDR3 DNA: TGTGCCAGCGGCCGGGACAACCGATCGCCCCAGCATTTT
clone size: once; J gene: TRBJ2-3; V gene: TRBV5-5; D gene: NA; CDR3 protein: CASSLAGVSTDTQYF; CDR3 DNA: TGTGCCAGCAGCTTGGCCGGGGTTAGCACAGATACGCAGTATTTT
clone size: few; J gene: TRBJ1-3; V gene: TRBV27; D gene: NA; CDR3 protein: CASSLFSRAGNTIYF; CDR3 DNA: TGTGCCAGCAGTTTATTTAGCAGGGCTGGAAACACCATATATTTT